Each of the 27 T cell receptor beta chains below was sequenced from the same sample in a study of shared clonotypes between healthy human individuals. The table came from immunoSEQ multiplex PCR; TCRdb's copy has only in-frame clones and leaves some out. The sample has 2 million to 2.5 million clones; roughly 95% are singletons. Sequencing input: naive CD4+ T cells sorted from blood. Subset defined: CD45RA+ positively selected. The receptors originated from a man aged 18 to 35 in good health.

The CDR3: CASSPPGQGVVGELFF. CDR3 nucleotide sequence: TGTGCCAGCAGCCCACCGGGACAGGGGGTCGTCGGGGAGCTGTTTTTT. V gene TRBV11-3 combines with J gene TRBJ2-2, with 11 bases aligning to TRBD1. This CDR3 is 16 amino acids long. Germline V gene data show CDR1 as SGHNT and CDR2 as YENEEA. Losses at the gene ends were 5 bases for V and 7 bases for J; bases not matched to a gene: 9.

The rearrangement joins TRBV30 to TRBJ2-7; tentatively, D is TRBD2 (6 bases). CDR1 GTSNPN and CDR2 SVGIG come from the germline V gene (reference sequence). The V and J ends lost 5 bases and 1 base respectively, with 12 bases between them. The CDR3 is 13 amino acids. The CDR3 loop is CAWGRTQSYEQYF. CDR3 DNA sequence: TGTGCCTGGGGGAGGACACAGTCCTACGAGCAGTACTTC.

The chain combines TRBV6-5 with TRBJ1-2, with D unresolved. Trimming took 0 bases from V and 9 from J, leaving 11 bases between them. The germline V gene encodes CDR1 MNHEY and CDR2 SVGAGI. The CDR3 consists of 13 residues. In nucleotides, the CDR3 is TGTGCCAGCAGTTACTCGATCAGAGGCAGCTACACCTTC. This translates into CASSYSIRGSYTF.

The chain uses TRBV5-4 and TRBJ2-5; 8 positions agree with TRBD1. Germline CDR1 SGHNT, CDR2 YYREEE (reference sequence). V lost 4 bases and J lost 1; bases outside the gene matches: 3. The CDR3 loop spans 14 amino acids. CDR3 nucleotides: TGTGCCAGCAGCGCACAGGGGGTCCAAGAGACCCAGTACTTC. Amino acid sequence: CASSAQGVQETQYF.

V is TRBV5-5 and J is TRBJ1-3; 8 nucleotides line up with TRBD1. The germline V gene has CDR1 SGHKS and CDR2 YYEKEE (reference sequence). V shed 4 bases, J shed 1 base, and the junction held 1 base outside the gene matches. This CDR3 has 14 residues. In DNA, the CDR3 is TGTGCCAGCAGCGGACAGGGTTCTGGAAACACCATATATTTT. This encodes CASSGQGSGNTIYF.

J is TRBJ2-5 and V is TRBV2; D possibly corresponds to TRBD1 (8 bases). The CDR3 runs to 16 residues. V was cut by 5 bases and J by 4 bases, with 20 bases left in between. Germline loops: CDR1 SNHLY, CDR2 FYNNEI. CDR3 DNA: TGTGCCAGCAGTTTTGGGACAGGCGGCGGGGGAGAGACCCAGTACTTC. This translates into CASSFGTGGGGETQYF.

This chain links TRBV28 with TRBJ2-7; 8 nucleotides match TRBD2. Germline CDR1 and CDR2: MDHEN and SYDVKM. This CDR3 comprises 13 residues. Germline trimming cut 7 bases from V and 6 bases from J; bases unmatched to any gene: 8. In DNA, the CDR3 is TGTGCCAGCAACTCGGGGGGGTCTGGCGAGCAGTACTTC. Translation gives CASNSGGSGEQYF.

The chain combines TRBV5-1 with TRBJ1-1; maybe TRBD1 (6 bases). The V gene's germline CDR1 is SGHRS and CDR2 YFSETQ. The CDR3 runs to 16 residues. Deletions cut 0 bases from V and 1 base from J, with 13 bases between. The CDR3 sequence is CASSLDRGPGNTEAFF. CDR3 in DNA: TGCGCCAGCAGCTTGGATCGGGGGCCGGGGAACACTGAAGCTTTCTTT. Drawing the rest from reference TRBV5-1 and TRBJ1-1, the complete variable domain is KAGVTQTPRYLIKTRGQQVTLSCSPISGHRSVSWYQQTPGQGLQFLFEYFSETQRNKGNFPGRFSGRQFSNSRSEMNVSTLELGDSALYLCASSLDRGPGNTEAFFGQGTRLTVV.

The CDR3: CASSNGGSDQPQHF. The CDR3, as DNA: TGTGCCAGCAGTAACGGAGGAAGTGATCAGCCCCAGCATTTT. V and J are TRBV6-5 and TRBJ1-5; D is undetermined. This CDR3 contains 14 residues. V shed 5 bases and J shed 5 bases, with 13 bases lying between them. Germline lookup yields CDR1 MNHEY and CDR2 SVGAGI.

V and J are TRBV5-4 and TRBJ2-1; TRBD2 matches 11 bases. The V and J ends lost 7 bases and 4 bases, in that order; junction bases with no gene match: 7. The CDR3 has 15 residues. CDR1 SGHNT and CDR2 YYREEE come from the germline V gene (reference sequence). CDR3 amino acids: CASESTSGSYNEQFF. CDR3 DNA: TGTGCCAGCGAGTCTACTAGCGGGAGTTACAATGAGCAGTTCTTC.

V gene TRBV6-6 combines with J gene TRBJ1-1; 8 bases match TRBD1. Germline V CDR1 and CDR2: MNHNY, SVGAGI (reference sequence). Trimming at V came to 4 bases and at J to 1 base, leaving 5 bases not matched to a gene. The CDR3 runs to 15 residues. The CDR3 region is CASSSYRGENTEAFF. CDR3 bases: TGTGCCAGCAGTTCGTACAGGGGGGAGAACACTGAAGCTTTCTTT.

This chain connects TRBV9 to TRBJ1-6; the D gene is possibly TRBD1 (6 bases). This CDR3 comprises 15 residues. Germline-derived CDR1 and CDR2 are SGDLS and YYNGEE. The ends were cut back, 4 bases at V and 5 bases at J, with 13 bases in the middle. The DNA of the CDR3 is TGTGCCAGCAGCAGATGGACAGTCGATAATTCACCCCTCCACTTT. This encodes CASSRWTVDNSPLHF.

CDR3 amino acids: CASSGRGQAKNIQYF. In DNA form, the CDR3 reads TGTGCCAGCAGTGGCAGGGGACAAGCCAAAAACATTCAGTACTTC. The rearrangement uses TRBV6-5 and TRBJ2-4, with D possibly TRBD1 on 6 matching bases. The CDR3 covers 15 residues. Per germline, CDR1 MNHEY and CDR2 SVGAGI. The V and J ends lost 5 bases and 0 bases respectively, with 11 bases between them.

The CDR3: CASSYSTGGYNEQFF. Here the CDR3 DNA reads TGTGCCAGCAGTTACTCGACAGGGGGATACAATGAGCAGTTCTTC. The V and J genes are TRBV6-5 and TRBJ2-1, with TRBD1 matching 9 bases. The CDR3 has 15 residues. J was trimmed by 4 bases and V by 0 bases; bases with no gene match: 1. The germline CDR1 and CDR2 sequences are MNHEY and SVGAGI.

The chain is built from TRBV5-6 and TRBJ1-5, with TRBD1 identical over 11 bases. The CDR3 length is 16 residues. Germline assignment: CDR1 SGHDT and CDR2 YYEEEE. V lost 3 bases to trimming and J lost 4 bases; unmatched junction nucleotides: 6. CDR3 protein: CASSSDRGLGNQPQHF. DNA for the CDR3: TGTGCCAGCAGCTCGGACAGGGGGCTCGGTAATCAGCCCCAGCATTTT.

The sample holds one count of this clone. This rearrangement joins TRBV6-5 to TRBJ2-1, with a weak D call TRBD1 (7 bases). The CDR3 loop spans 15 amino acids. Trimming took off 3 bases at V and 5 bases at J, with 14 bases between the two ends. Germline-derived CDR1 and CDR2 are MNHEY and SVGAGI. The CDR3 DNA is TGTGCCAGCAGTTATGACAGGGCGGGAAACAATGAGCAGTTCTTC. It encodes CASSYDRAGNNEQFF.

In this sample, this clone turned up once. The chain combines TRBV5-1 with TRBJ1-2; D is unclear. V dropped 2 bases and J dropped 2 bases, with 19 bases sitting between them. CDR1 and CDR2 (germline): SGHRS, YFSETQ. CDR3 length: 17 amino acids. The CDR3 coding sequence is TGCGCCAGCAGCTTAACAAGGTGGGGTTCATCGAACTATGGCTACACCTTC. It translates to CASSLTRWGSSNYGYTF.

The V call is TRBV5-1, the J call TRBJ2-1, with 7 bases matching TRBD2. V was clipped by 0 bases and J by 11 bases; unmatched bases: 8. Germline CDR1 SGHRS, CDR2 YFSETQ. The CDR3 contains 14 residues. The CDR3 DNA reads as TGCGCCAGCAGCTTGGCCCTAGAGGGAGGGCAGCAGTTCTTC. Its translation: CASSLALEGGQQFF.

This sequence joins TRBV14 and TRBJ1-6; 7 nucleotides match TRBD1. CDR1 is SGHDN and CDR2 is FVKESK in the germline V gene. After removal of 5 bases from V and 4 bases from J, the junction contained 11 bases not matched to a gene. The CDR3 length is 17 residues. CDR3 region: CASSARSGTAYNSPLHF. The CDR3 region has the DNA TGTGCCAGCAGCGCCCGTTCCGGGACAGCATATAATTCACCCCTCCACTTT.

This chain uses TRBV19 with TRBJ1-3; D unclear. Germline loops: CDR1 LNHDA, CDR2 SQIVND (reference sequence). Trimming stripped 5 bases from V and 0 bases from J, with 17 bases between. The CDR3 consists of 17 residues. The CDR3 coding sequence is TGTGCCAGTAGTTTCTCCCTTATGTGGGTCTCTGGAAACACCATATATTTT. Protein: CASSFSLMWVSGNTIYF.

The chain links TRBV19 to TRBJ2-5; 8 bases agree with TRBD1. This CDR3 spans 16 amino acids. Germline loops: CDR1 LNHDA, CDR2 SQIVND (reference sequence). V lost 6 bases and J lost 2; bases outside the gene matches: 11. DNA for the CDR3: TGTGCCAGTAGCATATACAGGGGGGACCTACAAGAGACCCAGTACTTC. This sequence encodes CASSIYRGDLQETQYF.

The gene calls are TRBV10-1 and TRBJ2-7; TRBD2 matches at 9 bases. In germline, CDR1 is WNHNN, CDR2 SYGVQD (reference sequence). The CDR3 covers 15 residues. With 3 bases clipped from V and 6 bases from J, the junction kept 9 bases outside the gene matches. CDR3 protein: CASSESVAGVREQYF. In DNA, the CDR3 is TGCGCCAGCAGTGAATCCGTAGCGGGAGTTCGCGAGCAGTACTTC.

The chain has TRBV2 and TRBJ2-7; D is unclear. Trimming removed 5 bases at V and 2 bases at J, with 7 bases between. The CDR3 is 12 amino acids. Germline CDR1 and CDR2: SNHLY and FYNNEI. The CDR3 DNA follows: TGTGCCAGCAGTCGGGCAGCCTACGAGCAGTACTTC. It codes for CASSRAAYEQYF.

The V and J genes are TRBV7-2 and TRBJ1-1; 7 bases fit TRBD1. The V segment lost 3 bases and the J segment 4 bases; nucleotides outside the gene matches: 5. Germline loops: CDR1 SGHTA, CDR2 FQGNSA. This CDR3 contains 14 residues. The CDR3 reads CASSFEGASTEAFF. The CDR3 region has the DNA TGTGCCAGCAGCTTCGAGGGGGCGTCCACTGAAGCTTTCTTT.

This clone came up once. The chain has TRBV18 and TRBJ1-2; D is possibly TRBD1 (5 bases). CDR3 length: 12 residues. The germline V and J ends were trimmed by 6 bases and 2 bases, with 7 bases remaining between them. CDR1 KGHSH and CDR2 LQKENI come from the germline V gene. CDR3 protein: CASSSGNYGYTF. CDR3 coding DNA: TGTGCCAGCTCGTCAGGGAACTATGGCTACACCTTC.

In the case of this clone: Other DNA sequences within the sample encode an identical CDR3. The DNA of the CDR3 is TGTGCCAGCAGCTTTGGGCAGGGACCGAACGAGCAGTACTTC. It specifies CASSFGQGPNEQYF. V is TRBV7-2 and J is TRBJ2-7, with D perhaps matching TRBD1 or TRBD2 (5 bases each). Trimming pared 3 bases from V and 5 bases from J, leaving 14 bases between. The CDR3 is 14 residues long. From germline, CDR1 is SGHTA and CDR2 FQGNSA. The variable domain in full, with the rest retrieved from reference TRBV7-2 and TRBJ2-7, is GAGVSQSPSNKVTEKGKDVELRCDPISGHTALYWYRQSLGQGLEFLIYFQGNSAPDKSGLPSDRFSAERTGGSVSTLTIQRTQQEDSAVYLCASSFGQGPNEQYFGPGTRLTVT.

This rearrangement joins TRBV14 to TRBJ2-3; TRBD1 aligns across 10 bases. The CDR3 contains 16 residues. Losses at the gene ends were 4 bases for V and 6 bases for J; bases not matched to a gene: 10. CDR1 is SGHDN, CDR2 FVKESK, per germline. DNA for the CDR3: TGTGCCAGCAGCCCCCTCCCCGGGACAGGGGTTGATACGCAGTATTTT. Translated, it gives CASSPLPGTGVDTQYF.